A selection of T cell receptor beta chains follows, all from one sample in a study of OX40 agonist ivuxolimab in advanced cancers. Only in-frame clones appear in the TCRdb table, and some are missing; sequencing was by immunoSEQ multiplex PCR. The table shows approximately 15,000 clones, with approximately 70% occurring only once. Here the sequenced sample was CD4+ or CD8+ T cells sorted from blood, taken in a trial of the OX40 agonist ivuxolimab. The origin of the receptors is an adult with an advanced solid tumor such as melanoma, head and neck, liver or kidney cancer. The conserved cysteine and the conserved F or W are not part of the CDR3 here.

v_gene,j_gene,CDR3aa
TRBV7-3,TRBJ2-1,ASSPRDSQNEQF
TRBV7-9,TRBJ2-3,ASSLAGSSTDTQY
TRBV4-1,TRBJ2-6,ASSQPAGATSGANVLT
TRBV20-1,TRBJ2-1,SARRGNEQF
TRBV18,TRBJ2-2,ASSPSWGQRTGNNTGELF
TRBV12-5,TRBJ1-3,ASAPGRVDSGNTIY
TRBV6-5,TRBJ2-5,ASSYSRGSGETQY
TRBV10-3,TRBJ2-7,AISETGGYEQY
TRBV10-3,TRBJ2-7,AISDPGSGYEQY
TRBV5-6,TRBJ2-7,ASSPGTEVYEQY
TRBV11-2,TRBJ2-1,ASSPTSGGHEQF
TRBV28,TRBJ2-1,ASSLDFNEQF
TRBV5-1,TRBJ2-7,ASSLESGGFEQY
TRBV14,TRBJ2-7,ASSRWTPYEQY
TRBV2,TRBJ2-7,ASLLATWDEQY
TRBV14,TRBJ2-1,ASSQGGTYNEQF
TRBV11-2,TRBJ1-4,ASSLTQPGGFNEKLF
TRBV29-1,TRBJ2-1,SVEESGSSYNEQF
TRBV5-6,TRBJ1-5,ASSLAGGLGQPQH
TRBV28,TRBJ1-5,ASSPGTVGSNQPQH
TRBV15,TRBJ2-3,ATSRDHTSGGTDTQY